The 29 T cell receptor beta chains listed next were all sequenced from one sample in a study of cytomegalovirus exposure and HLA in healthy donors. It was with 60 Vbeta and 13 Jbeta primers that the PCR ran. Measured with immunoSEQ multiplex PCR; TCRdb has only the in-frame clones, and not every one. The sample lists some 140,000 clones; roughly 85% were seen once. The sequenced sample consisted of PBMCs. These receptors all come from a man aged 40-49 years in good health and CMV-seropositive.

The chain has TRBV25-1 and TRBJ1-2; 8 positions match TRBD1. Unmatched junction bases numbered 5, after V lost 6 bases and J lost 8 bases. The CDR3 has 12 residues. The germline V gene has CDR1 MGHDK and CDR2 SYGVNS. CDR3 sequence: CASRKDREGYTF. As DNA, the CDR3 is TGTGCCAGCAGGAAGGACAGGGAGGGCTACACCTTC.

The chain employs TRBV7-9 and TRBJ1-4; 8 positions agree with TRBD1. Germline V lookup: CDR1 SEHNR, CDR2 FQNEAQ (reference sequence). J lost 7 bases, V lost 5 bases, and 12 bases had no gene match. CDR3 length: 16 amino acids. CDR3 region: CASSAWTGLRIEKLFF. CDR3 DNA sequence: TGTGCCAGCAGCGCCTGGACAGGGTTGAGAATTGAAAAACTGTTTTTT.

V gene TRBV7-3 combines with J gene TRBJ2-3; 13 bases line up with TRBD2. The germline CDR1 and CDR2 sequences are SGHTA and FQGTGA. After removal of 3 bases from V and 4 bases from J, the junction contained 1 base not matched to a gene. This CDR3 spans 15 amino acids. The chain's CDR3 is CASSLGLAGPDTQYF. Here the CDR3 DNA reads TGTGCCAGCAGCTTGGGACTAGCGGGGCCAGATACGCAGTATTTT.

The chain is built from TRBV5-1 and TRBJ2-3, with D perhaps TRBD1 (5 bases). The germline V gene encodes CDR1 SGHRS and CDR2 YFSETQ. The length of the CDR3 is 14 residues. The germline V and J ends were trimmed by 2 bases and 2 bases, with 9 bases remaining between them. The DNA for the CDR3 is TGCGCCAGCAGCTTAGGGGCCATCACAGATACGCAGTATTTT. This sequence encodes CASSLGAITDTQYF. Filled out from reference TRBV5-1 and TRBJ2-3, the complete variable domain reads KAGVTQTPRYLIKTRGQQVTLSCSPISGHRSVSWYQQTPGQGLQFLFEYFSETQRNKGNFPGRFSGRQFSNSRSEMNVSTLELGDSALYLCASSLGAITDTQYFGPGTRLTVL.

This clone occurred once. This sequence joins TRBV21-1 and TRBJ1-1; TRBD1, the D gene given by the table, was not confirmed from the DNA. TRBV21-1 is noted as a pseudogene. The CDR3 sequence is 13 residues long. CDR3 protein: CASSQSGGTEAFF. CDR3 nucleotide sequence: TGTGCCAGCAGCCAATCAGGGGGAACTGAAGCTTTCTTT.

The CDR3 protein is CASSLVGGGGYEQFF. The CDR3 DNA reads as TGTGCCAGCAGCTTAGTGGGGGGAGGGGGGTATGAGCAGTTCTTC. The chain is built from TRBV11-3 and TRBJ2-1; D might be TRBD2 (7 bases). The CDR3 runs 15 residues. Germline V gene lookup returns CDR1 SGHNT and CDR2 YENEEA. Trimming stripped 1 base from V and 8 bases from J, with 15 bases between. The full variable domain, completed using reference TRBV11-3 and TRBJ2-1, is EAGVVQSPRYKIIEKKQPVAFWCNPISGHNTLYWYLQNLGQGPELLIRYENEEAVDDSQLPKDRFSAERLKGVDSTLKIQPAELGDSAVYLCASSLVGGGGYEQFFGPGTRLTVL.

The chain has TRBV7-9 and TRBJ1-2; 7 bases align to TRBD1. Germline V lookup: CDR1 SEHNR, CDR2 FQNEAQ (reference sequence). This CDR3 has 13 amino acids. V trimming: 2 bases; J trimming: 5 bases; junction bases outside the gene matches: 2. Here the CDR3 reads CASSLSGQYGYTF. In nucleotides, the CDR3 is TGTGCCAGCAGCTTATCGGGACAGTATGGCTACACCTTC.

The chain links TRBV5-1 to TRBJ2-2; the match to TRBD2 covers 10 bases. Germline CDR1 reads SGHRS; CDR2 reads YFSETQ. CDR3 length: 20 residues. V shed 4 bases, J shed 2 bases, and the junction held 17 bases outside the gene matches. The CDR3 nucleotides read TGCGCCAGCAGCCTGATCCCTCCTAGCGGGAGTAGGGGCAACACCGGGGAGCTGTTTTTT. This translates into CASSLIPPSGSRGNTGELFF.

The chain recombines TRBV4-1 with TRBJ1-4; weak D call: TRBD1 (5 bases). Germline values: CDR1 MGHRA, CDR2 YSYEKL. V lost 8 bases, J lost 10 bases, and 20 bases lay in between. The CDR3 is 14 residues long. The CDR3 sequence is CASGGAGTNGKLFF. The CDR3 DNA reads as TGCGCCAGCGGAGGGGCGGGTACTAACGGAAAACTGTTTTTT.

The CDR3 here is CASSPANEKLFF. The CDR3 DNA follows: TGTGCCAGCAGCCCAGCTAATGAAAAACTGTTTTTT. The chain combines TRBV11-2 with TRBJ1-4; D unclear. The germline gives CDR1 SGHAT, CDR2 FQNNGV. Deletions cut 5 bases from V and 3 bases from J, with 4 bases between. This CDR3 is built from 12 residues.

The chain uses TRBV5-1 and TRBJ2-5; TRBD1 agrees at 8 bases. V was pared by 0 bases and J by 2 bases, with 3 bases of the junction left unmatched. The CDR3 consists of 15 residues. Germline V gene lookup returns CDR1 SGHRS and CDR2 YFSETQ. The CDR3 DNA follows: TGCGCCAGCAGCTTGGGCACAGGGGGACAAGAGACCCAGTACTTC. Its translation is CASSLGTGGQETQYF.

The rearrangement uses TRBV6-5 and TRBJ2-3; TRBD1 agrees at 10 bases. This CDR3 has 15 residues. Germline CDR1 reads MNHEY; CDR2 reads SVGAGI. J gave up 4 bases and V 7 bases, and 8 bases lay outside the gene matches. The CDR3, as DNA: TGTGCCAGCACCACACGACAGGGGGCCGCAGATACGCAGTATTTT. This sequence encodes CASTTRQGAADTQYF.

The chain uses TRBV29-1 and TRBJ2-1; D not resolved. CDR3 length: 15 amino acids. V was cut by 5 bases and J by 1 base, with 15 bases left in between. CDR1 is SQVTM and CDR2 is ANQGSEA in the germline V gene. CDR3 in DNA: TGCAGCGTTCTCTTTTTCGTAGAGTCCTACAATGAGCAGTTCTTC. This encodes CSVLFFVESYNEQFF.

This clone was detected ten times or more. The V and J genes are TRBV6-1 and TRBJ2-1; TRBD2 is a possible D gene (5 bases). Germline CDR1 is MNHNS and CDR2 is SASEGT. The CDR3 runs 15 residues. Trimming removed 6 bases from V and 1 base from J, with 13 bases in between. The CDR3 nucleotides read TGTGCCAGCAGGTGGGAGTTGCGGTCCTACAATGAGCAGTTCTTC. Amino acid sequence: CASRWELRSYNEQFF.

V and J are TRBV18 and TRBJ1-3, with 8 bases fitting TRBD1. In germline, CDR1 is KGHSH, CDR2 LQKENI. Trimming removed 4 bases from V and 7 bases from J; junction bases left unmatched: 3. The CDR3 consists of 13 residues. CDR3 residues: CASSLQGGNTIYF. DNA of the CDR3: TGTGCCAGCTCACTACAGGGGGGCAACACCATATATTTT. Full variable domain (missing parts from reference TRBV18 and TRBJ1-3): NAGVMQNPRHLVRRRGQEARLRCSPMKGHSHVYWYRQLPEEGLKFMVYLQKENIIDESGMPKERFSAEFPKEGPSILRIQQVVRGDSAAYFCASSLQGGNTIYFGEGSWLTVV.

This clone turned up a few times. The chain recombines TRBV28 with TRBJ2-4, with 7 positions matching TRBD1. The ends lost 3 bases at V and 6 bases at J; junction bases unmatched: 8. The CDR3 is made up of 15 amino acids. CDR1 MDHEN and CDR2 SYDVKM come from the germline V gene. The CDR3: CASSFGQAGRNIQYF. In nucleotides, the CDR3 is TGTGCCAGCAGTTTCGGACAGGCAGGTAGAAACATTCAGTACTTC.

A word on this clone: A much larger clone lies a single base off, so this may be a read error. CDR3 sequence: CASSPGTGGGVGTNEKLFF. DNA of the CDR3: TGTGCCAGCAGCCCCGGGACAGGGGGCGGCGTGGGAACTAATGAAAAACTGTTTTTT. The V and J genes are TRBV5-6 and TRBJ1-4; 12 nucleotides line up with TRBD1. Trimming removed 4 bases from V and 1 base from J; junction bases left unmatched: 11. This CDR3 comprises 19 residues. Germline values: CDR1 SGHDT, CDR2 YYEEEE. Variable domain in full (rest from reference TRBV5-6 and TRBJ1-4): DAGVTQSPTHLIKTRGQQVTLRCSPKSGHDTVSWYQQALGQGPQFIFQYYEEEERQRGNFPDRFSGHQFPNYSSELNVNALLLGDSALYLCASSPGTGGGVGTNEKLFFGSGTQLSVL.

The rearrangement links TRBV28 to TRBJ1-1; possibly TRBD1 for D (6 bases). V was clipped by 6 bases and J by 0 bases, with 11 bases between them. CDR1 is MDHEN, CDR2 SYDVKM, per germline. The CDR3 consists of 14 residues. CDR3 bases: TGTGCCAGCAGCACGGGACAAATGAACACTGAAGCTTTCTTT. Translation: CASSTGQMNTEAFF.

V usage is TRBV7-3 and J usage is TRBJ2-1, with TRBD2 matching 9 bases. The ends lost 0 bases at V and 7 bases at J; junction bases unmatched: 13. The CDR3 totals 18 residues. The germline V gene encodes CDR1 SGHTA and CDR2 FQGTGA. CDR3 amino acids: CASSLTPIVAGVYNEQFF. The CDR3 coding sequence is TGTGCCAGCAGCTTAACCCCTATTGTAGCGGGAGTTTATAATGAGCAGTTCTTC.

Only one count was recorded for this clone. The V call is TRBV7-3, the J call TRBJ1-2; 10 positions agree with TRBD1. J lost 8 bases, V lost 5 bases, and 8 bases had no gene match. Germline V gene sequence: CDR1 SGHTA, CDR2 FQGTGA. The CDR3 covers 14 residues. Written as DNA, the CDR3 is TGTGCCAGCAGCATTACCGGGACAGGGGAAGGCTACACCTTC. Translation gives CASSITGTGEGYTF.

This rearrangement joins TRBV30 to TRBJ2-5; possibly TRBD1 for D (6 bases). The germline gives CDR1 GTSNPN, CDR2 SVGIG (reference sequence). The V gene lost 0 bases and the J gene lost 4 bases, with 12 bases spanning the gap. This CDR3 is 14 amino acids long. CDR3 in DNA: TGTGCCTGGAGTGTAGGTACAGGGCGAGAGACCCAGTACTTC. It encodes CAWSVGTGRETQYF.

CDR3: CASSGVVYGEQYF. DNA for the CDR3: TGTGCCAGCAGCGGAGTAGTCTACGGAGAGCAGTACTTC. The V gene is TRBV27, the J gene TRBJ2-7; D ambiguous. The CDR3 extends over 13 amino acids. Germline CDR1 MNHEY, CDR2 SMNVEV (reference sequence). V was pared by 6 bases and J by 7 bases, with 16 bases between.

The chain employs TRBV27 and TRBJ1-5; TRBD1 matches at 10 bases. The CDR3 consists of 13 residues. The J segment lost 6 bases and the V segment lost 4 bases, leaving 0 bases of the junction unmatched. From germline, CDR1 is MNHEY and CDR2 SMNVEV (reference sequence). As DNA, the CDR3 is TGTGCCAGCAGTTGGGACAGGGGTCAGCCCCAGCATTTT. As protein: CASSWDRGQPQHF.

The chain couples TRBV9 to TRBJ2-5; 8 bases fit TRBD1. The CDR3 runs to 16 residues. Trimming removed 4 bases from V and 5 bases from J; junction bases left unmatched: 13. CDR1 and CDR2 (germline): SGDLS, YYNGEE. The CDR3 protein is CASSLLPGAGGETQYF. The CDR3 bases are TGTGCCAGCAGCCTACTTCCGGGGGCAGGGGGCGAGACCCAGTACTTC.

DNA for the CDR3: TGTGCCAGCAGCGCGGCAGGGAACTATAATTCACCCCTCCACTTT. Translating it yields CASSAAGNYNSPLHF. J is TRBJ1-6 and V is TRBV7-3; tentative D call: TRBD1 (5 bases). The CDR3 length is 15 residues. The germline V gene encodes CDR1 SGHTA and CDR2 FQGTGA. V shed 5 bases and J shed 3 bases, with 11 bases lying between them.

The rearrangement joins TRBV18 to TRBJ2-2; perhaps TRBD1 as D (5 bases). V was pared by 5 bases and J by 6 bases, with 19 bases between. This CDR3 region has 16 residues. Germline assignment: CDR1 KGHSH and CDR2 LQKENI. Here the CDR3 reads CASSSSQGLTAGELFF. In nucleotides, the CDR3 is TGTGCCAGCTCATCGAGTCAAGGGCTGACAGCCGGGGAGCTGTTTTTT.

The J gene is TRBJ2-2, the V gene TRBV19; D is unresolved. Trimming took off 5 bases at V and 6 bases at J, with 16 bases between the two ends. Germline loops: CDR1 LNHDA, CDR2 SQIVND (reference sequence). This CDR3 is built from 15 residues. CDR3 DNA: TGTGCCAGTAGTCCAGACTGGTCTCGAGCCGGGGAGCTGTTTTTT. Translated, it gives CASSPDWSRAGELFF.

The chain has TRBV19 and TRBJ1-5; D perhaps matches TRBD1 (5 bases). Germline V gene lookup returns CDR1 LNHDA and CDR2 SQIVND (reference sequence). The V and J ends lost 4 bases and 7 bases respectively, with 20 bases between them. This CDR3 has 16 residues. The CDR3 region has the DNA TGTGCCAGTAGTACCACGACGGAGGGACCTGGGCAGCCCCAGCATTTT. It encodes CASSTTTEGPGQPQHF.

The rearrangement uses TRBV10-3 and TRBJ2-1; 10 bases are shared with TRBD2. Trimming took 8 bases from V and 5 from J; bases not matched to a gene: 9. Germline lookup yields CDR1 ENHRY and CDR2 SYGVKD. There are 15 residues in the CDR3. CDR3 DNA: TGTGCCATCCGGACTCAGCTAGCGGGAGACAATGAGCAGTTCTTC. Encoded protein: CAIRTQLAGDNEQFF.